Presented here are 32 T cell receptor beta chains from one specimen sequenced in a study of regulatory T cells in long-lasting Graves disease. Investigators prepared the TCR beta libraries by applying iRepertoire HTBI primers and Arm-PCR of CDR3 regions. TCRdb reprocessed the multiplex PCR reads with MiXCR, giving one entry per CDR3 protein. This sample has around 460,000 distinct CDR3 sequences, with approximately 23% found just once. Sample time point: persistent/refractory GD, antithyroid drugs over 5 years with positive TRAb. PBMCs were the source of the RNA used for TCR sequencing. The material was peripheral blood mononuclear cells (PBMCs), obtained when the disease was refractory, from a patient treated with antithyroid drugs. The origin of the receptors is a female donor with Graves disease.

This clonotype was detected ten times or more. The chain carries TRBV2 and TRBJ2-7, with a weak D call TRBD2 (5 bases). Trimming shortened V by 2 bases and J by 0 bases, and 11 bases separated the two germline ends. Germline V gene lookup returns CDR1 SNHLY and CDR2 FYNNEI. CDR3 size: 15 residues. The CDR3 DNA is TGTGCCAGCAGTGAATGGTACGGGGTCTCCTACGAGCAGTACTTC. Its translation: CASSEWYGVSYEQYF. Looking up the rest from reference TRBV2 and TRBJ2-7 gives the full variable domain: EPEVTQTPSHQVTQMGQEVILRCVPISNHLYFYWYRQILGQKVEFLVSFYNNEISEKSEIFDDQFSVERPDGSNFTLKIRSTKLEDSAMYFCASSEWYGVSYEQYFGPGTRLTVT.

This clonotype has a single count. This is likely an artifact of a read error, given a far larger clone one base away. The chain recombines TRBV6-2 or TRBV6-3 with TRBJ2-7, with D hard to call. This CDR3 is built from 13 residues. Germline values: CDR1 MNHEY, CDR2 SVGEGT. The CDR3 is CASSLQTSYERYF. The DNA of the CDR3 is TGTGCCAGCAGTTTACAGACCTCCTACGAGCGGTACTTC.

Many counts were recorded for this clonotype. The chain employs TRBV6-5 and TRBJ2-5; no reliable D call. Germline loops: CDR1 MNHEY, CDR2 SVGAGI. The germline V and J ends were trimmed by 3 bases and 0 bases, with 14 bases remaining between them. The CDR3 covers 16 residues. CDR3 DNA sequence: TGTGCCAGCAGTTATTCCCCGACGGCGTACCAAGAGACCCAGTACTTC. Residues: CASSYSPTAYQETQYF.

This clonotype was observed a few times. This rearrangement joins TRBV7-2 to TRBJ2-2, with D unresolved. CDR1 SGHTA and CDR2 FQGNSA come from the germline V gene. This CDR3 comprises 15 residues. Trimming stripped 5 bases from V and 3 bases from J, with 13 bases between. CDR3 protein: CASSPAPSYTGELFF. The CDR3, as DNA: TGTGCCAGCAGCCCCGCCCCGAGCTACACCGGGGAGCTGTTTTTT.

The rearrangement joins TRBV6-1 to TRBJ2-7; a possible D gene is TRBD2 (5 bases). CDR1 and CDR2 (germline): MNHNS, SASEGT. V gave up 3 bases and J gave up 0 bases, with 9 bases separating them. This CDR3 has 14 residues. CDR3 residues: CASSEWRNSYEQYF. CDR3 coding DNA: TGTGCCAGCAGTGAGTGGAGGAACTCCTACGAGCAGTACTTC.

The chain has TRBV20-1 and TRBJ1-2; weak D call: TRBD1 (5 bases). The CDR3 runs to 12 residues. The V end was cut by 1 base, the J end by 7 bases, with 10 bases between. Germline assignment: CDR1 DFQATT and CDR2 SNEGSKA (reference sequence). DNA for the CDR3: TGCAGTGCTAGAGTCCCGGGGGTTGGCTACACCTTC. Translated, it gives CSARVPGVGYTF.

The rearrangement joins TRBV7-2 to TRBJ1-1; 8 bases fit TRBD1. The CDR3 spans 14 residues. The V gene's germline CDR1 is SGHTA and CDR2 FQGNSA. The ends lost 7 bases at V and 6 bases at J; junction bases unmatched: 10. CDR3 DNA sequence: TGTGCCAGCATCCAAGACAGGGGCTGGGCTGAAGCTTTCTTT. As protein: CASIQDRGWAEAFF.

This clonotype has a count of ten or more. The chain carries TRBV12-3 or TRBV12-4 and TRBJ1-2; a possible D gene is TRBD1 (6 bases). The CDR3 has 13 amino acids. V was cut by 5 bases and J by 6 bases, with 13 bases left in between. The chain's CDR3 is CASSPDGGHGYTF. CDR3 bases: TGTGCCAGCAGTCCGGACGGGGGGCATGGCTACACCTTC.

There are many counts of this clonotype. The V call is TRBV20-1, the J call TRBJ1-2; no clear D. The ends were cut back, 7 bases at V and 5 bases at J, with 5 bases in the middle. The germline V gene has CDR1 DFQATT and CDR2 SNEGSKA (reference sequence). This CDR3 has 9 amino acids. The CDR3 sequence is CSVTYGYTF. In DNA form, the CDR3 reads TGCAGTGTTACTTATGGCTACACCTTC.

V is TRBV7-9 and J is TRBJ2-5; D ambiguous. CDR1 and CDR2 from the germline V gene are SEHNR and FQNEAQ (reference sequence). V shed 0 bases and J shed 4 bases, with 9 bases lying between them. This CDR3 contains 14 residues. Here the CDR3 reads CASSLASMLETQYF. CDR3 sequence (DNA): TGTGCCAGCAGCTTAGCGTCGATGTTAGAGACCCAGTACTTC.

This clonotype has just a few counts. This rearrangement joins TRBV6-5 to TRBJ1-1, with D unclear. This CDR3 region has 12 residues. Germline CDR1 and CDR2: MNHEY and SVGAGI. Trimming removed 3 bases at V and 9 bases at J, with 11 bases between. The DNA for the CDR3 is TGTGCCAGCAGTTATAAAATCTCGAAAGCTTTCTTT. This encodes CASSYKISKAFF.

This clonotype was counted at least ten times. The CDR3 reads CASSLVGPSPYEQYF. CDR3 bases: TGTGCCAGCAGCTTAGTTGGCCCCAGCCCCTACGAGCAGTACTTC. J is TRBJ2-7 and V is TRBV7-2; D ambiguous. CDR3 length: 15 residues. The ends were cut back, 1 base at V and 2 bases at J, with 12 bases in the middle. Germline CDR1 is SGHTA and CDR2 is FQGNSA.

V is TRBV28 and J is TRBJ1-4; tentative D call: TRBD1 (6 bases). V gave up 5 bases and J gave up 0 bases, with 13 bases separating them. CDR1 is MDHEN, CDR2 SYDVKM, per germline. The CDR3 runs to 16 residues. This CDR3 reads CASSPRGAATNEKLFF. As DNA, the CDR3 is TGTGCCAGCAGTCCTAGGGGGGCAGCAACTAATGAAAAACTGTTTTTT.

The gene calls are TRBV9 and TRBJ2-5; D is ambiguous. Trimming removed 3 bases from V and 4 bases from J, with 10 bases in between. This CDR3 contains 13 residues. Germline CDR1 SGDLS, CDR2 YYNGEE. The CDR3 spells CASSAGARETQYF. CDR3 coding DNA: TGTGCCAGCAGCGCAGGTGCTCGAGAGACCCAGTACTTC.

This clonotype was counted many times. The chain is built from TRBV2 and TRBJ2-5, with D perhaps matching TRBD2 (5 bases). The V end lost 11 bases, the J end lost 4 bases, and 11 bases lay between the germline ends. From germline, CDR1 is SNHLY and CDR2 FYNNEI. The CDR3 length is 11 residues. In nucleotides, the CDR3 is TGTGCCGCTAGCCGAGGAGAGACCCAGTACTTC. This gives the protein CAASRGETQYF.

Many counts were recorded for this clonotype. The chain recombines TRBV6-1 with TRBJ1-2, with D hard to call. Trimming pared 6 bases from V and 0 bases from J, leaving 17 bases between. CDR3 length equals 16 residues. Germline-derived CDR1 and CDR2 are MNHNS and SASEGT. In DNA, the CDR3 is TGTGCCAGCAGGTCCATGGGCAAGGAAGCTAACTATGGCTACACCTTC. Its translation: CASRSMGKEANYGYTF.

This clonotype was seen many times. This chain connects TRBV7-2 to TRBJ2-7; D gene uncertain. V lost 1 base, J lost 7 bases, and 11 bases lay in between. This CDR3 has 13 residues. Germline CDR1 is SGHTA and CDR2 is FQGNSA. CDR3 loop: CASSLVREWEQYF. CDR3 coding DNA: TGTGCCAGCAGCTTAGTTAGGGAATGGGAGCAGTACTTC.

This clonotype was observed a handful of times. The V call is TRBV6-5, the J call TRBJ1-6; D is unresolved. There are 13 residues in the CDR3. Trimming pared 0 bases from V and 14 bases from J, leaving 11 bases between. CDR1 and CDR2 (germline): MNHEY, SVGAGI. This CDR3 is CASSYSRVSTLHF. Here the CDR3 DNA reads TGTGCCAGCAGTTACTCGCGGGTGTCAACCCTCCACTTT.

The DNA for the CDR3 is TGCGCCAGCAGCCCTCAGGCGTTTGGGGGCGGGGAGCTGTTTTTT. It translates to CASSPQAFGGGELFF. The chain has TRBV5-1 and TRBJ2-2, with D perhaps matching TRBD1 or TRBD2 (5 bases each). Germline V gene lookup returns CDR1 SGHRS and CDR2 YFSETQ. The CDR3 is made up of 15 amino acids. Trimming removed 4 bases at V and 7 bases at J, with 17 bases between.

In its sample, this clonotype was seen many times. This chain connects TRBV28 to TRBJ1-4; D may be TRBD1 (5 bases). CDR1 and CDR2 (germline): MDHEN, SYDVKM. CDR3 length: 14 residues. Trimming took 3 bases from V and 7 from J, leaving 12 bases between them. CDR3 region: CASSLRGFREKLFF. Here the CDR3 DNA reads TGTGCCAGCAGTTTGCGGGGGTTTCGTGAAAAACTGTTTTTT.

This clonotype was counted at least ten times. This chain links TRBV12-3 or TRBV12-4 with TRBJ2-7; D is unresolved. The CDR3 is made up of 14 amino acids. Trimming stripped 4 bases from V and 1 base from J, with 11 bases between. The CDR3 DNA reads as TGTGCCAGCAGTTACGCTTCCGGGTCCTACGAGCAGTACTTC. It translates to CASSYASGSYEQYF.

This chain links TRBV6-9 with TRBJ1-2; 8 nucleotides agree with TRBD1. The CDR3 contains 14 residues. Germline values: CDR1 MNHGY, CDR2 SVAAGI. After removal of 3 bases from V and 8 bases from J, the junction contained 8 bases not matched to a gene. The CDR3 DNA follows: TGTGCCAGCAGTTACCCCGAGACAGGGGTCGGCTACACCTTC. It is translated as CASSYPETGVGYTF.

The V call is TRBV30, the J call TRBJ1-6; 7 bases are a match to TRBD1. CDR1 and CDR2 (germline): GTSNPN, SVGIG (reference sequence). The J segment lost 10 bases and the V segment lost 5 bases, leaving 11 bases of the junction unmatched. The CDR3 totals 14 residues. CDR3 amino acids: CAWEVDRVGSPLHF. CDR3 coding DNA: TGTGCCTGGGAAGTCGACAGGGTGGGATCACCCCTCCACTTT.

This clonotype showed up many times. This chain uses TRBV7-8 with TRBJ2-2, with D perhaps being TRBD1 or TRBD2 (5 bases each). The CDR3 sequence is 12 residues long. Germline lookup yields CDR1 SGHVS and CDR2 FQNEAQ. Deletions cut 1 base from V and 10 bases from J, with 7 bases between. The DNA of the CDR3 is TGTGCCAGCAGCTTAGGGGGGTCGGAGCTGTTTTTT. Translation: CASSLGGSELFF.

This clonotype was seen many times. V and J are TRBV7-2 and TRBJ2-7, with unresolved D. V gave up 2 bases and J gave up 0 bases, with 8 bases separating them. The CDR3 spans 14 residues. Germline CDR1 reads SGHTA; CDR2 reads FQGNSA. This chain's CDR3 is CASSLRPDSYEQYF. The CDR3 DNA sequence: TGTGCCAGCAGCTTACGCCCGGACTCCTACGAGCAGTACTTC.

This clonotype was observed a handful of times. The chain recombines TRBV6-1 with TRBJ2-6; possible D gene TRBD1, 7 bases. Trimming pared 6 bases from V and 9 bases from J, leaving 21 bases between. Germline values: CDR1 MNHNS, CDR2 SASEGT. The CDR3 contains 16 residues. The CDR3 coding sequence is TGTGCCAGCAGAGGACTACTCCAGGGGGTAGTCAACGTCCTGACTTTC. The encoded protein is CASRGLLQGVVNVLTF.

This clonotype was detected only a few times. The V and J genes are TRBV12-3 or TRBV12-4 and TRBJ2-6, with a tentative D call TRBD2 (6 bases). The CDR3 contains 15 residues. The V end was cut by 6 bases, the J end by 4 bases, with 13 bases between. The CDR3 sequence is CASRAGGAGANVLTF. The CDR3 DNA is TGTGCCAGCAGGGCTGGCGGGGCAGGGGCCAACGTCCTGACTTTC.

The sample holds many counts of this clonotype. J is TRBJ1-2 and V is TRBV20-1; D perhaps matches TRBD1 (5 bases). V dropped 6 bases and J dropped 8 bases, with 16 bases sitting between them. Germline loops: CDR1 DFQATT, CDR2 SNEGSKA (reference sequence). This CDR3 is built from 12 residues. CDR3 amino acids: CSAPRGGAGYTF. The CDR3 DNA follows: TGCAGTGCGCCGAGGGGCGGAGCAGGCTACACCTTC.

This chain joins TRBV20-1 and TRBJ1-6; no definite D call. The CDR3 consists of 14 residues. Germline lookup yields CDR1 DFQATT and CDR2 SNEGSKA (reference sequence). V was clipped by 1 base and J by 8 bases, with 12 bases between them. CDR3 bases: TGCAGTGCTAGAGGAGGAACGGGAGATTCACCCCTCCACTTT. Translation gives CSARGGTGDSPLHF.

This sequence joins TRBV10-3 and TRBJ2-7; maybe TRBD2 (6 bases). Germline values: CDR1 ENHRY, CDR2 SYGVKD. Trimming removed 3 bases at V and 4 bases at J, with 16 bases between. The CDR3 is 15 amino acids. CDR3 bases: TGTGCCATCAGTGACCGGGCTGGGAGGCTTTACGAGCAGTACTTC. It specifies CAISDRAGRLYEQYF.

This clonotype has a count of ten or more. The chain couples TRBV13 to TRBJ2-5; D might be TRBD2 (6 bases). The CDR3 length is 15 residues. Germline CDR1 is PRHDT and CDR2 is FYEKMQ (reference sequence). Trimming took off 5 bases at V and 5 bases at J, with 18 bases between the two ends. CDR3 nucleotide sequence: TGTGCCAGCAGCCGAACGGCCGGGAGTAGGGAGACCCAGTACTTC. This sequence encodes CASSRTAGSRETQYF.

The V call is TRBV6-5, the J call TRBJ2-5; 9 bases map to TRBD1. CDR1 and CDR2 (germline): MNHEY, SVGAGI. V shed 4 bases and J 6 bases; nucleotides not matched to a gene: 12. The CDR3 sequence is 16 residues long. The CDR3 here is CASSSGQGGSWKTQYF. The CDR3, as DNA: TGTGCCAGCAGTTCGGGACAGGGAGGTTCTTGGAAGACCCAGTACTTC.